A selection of T cell receptor beta chains follows, all from one sample in a study of cytomegalovirus exposure and HLA in healthy donors. The protocol was immunoSEQ multiplex PCR, while the TCRdb copy is restricted to in-frame clones and leaves out a portion. The sample holds 200,000 to 250,000 clones, 80% to 90% seen once. Sequencing was carried out using PBMCs. These receptors all stem from a woman aged 18-29 years in good health and CMV-seronegative. Each CDR3 is given with its conserved first and last residue. A D gene is named only where the DNA matches it firmly. A clone size is listed for some rows: how often the clone was seen (once, few, many), or a class if it is expanded.

CASSFYQGAGGYTF	TGTGCCAGCAGCTTCTACCAGGGGGCGGGTGGCTACACCTTC	TRBV5-4	.	TRBD1	TRBJ1-2
CASSSGRQYEQYF	TGTGCCAGTAGTTCAGGGCGCCAGTACGAGCAGTACTTC	TRBV19	.	.	TRBJ2-7
CAWSLQGPGYTF	TGTGCCTGGAGTTTACAGGGTCCAGGCTACACCTTC	TRBV30	.	.	TRBJ1-2
CASSYQGIGGTEAFF	TGTGCCAGCAGTTACCAGGGGATTGGGGGAACTGAAGCTTTCTTT	TRBV6-5	once	.	TRBJ1-1
CASSSGTARNTIYF	TGTGCCAGCAGCTCCGGGACAGCCAGAAACACCATATATTTT	TRBV7-8	.	TRBD1	TRBJ1-3
CASSQDLLDLAKNIQYF	TGCGCCAGCAGCCAAGATCTGTTAGACTTAGCCAAAAACATTCAGTACTTC	TRBV4-3	.	.	TRBJ2-4
CASSIDRLRAGELFF	TGTGCCAGTAGTATAGATCGTTTGAGGGCCGGGGAGCTGTTTTTT	TRBV19	.	.	TRBJ2-2
CASSLGIAAQSYGYTF	TGTGCCAGCAGCTTAGGTATAGCCGCCCAAAGCTATGGCTACACCTTC	TRBV11-2	.	.	TRBJ1-2
CAIRDRVKDEQFF	TGTGCCATCCGGGACAGGGTAAAAGATGAGCAGTTCTTC	TRBV7-9	.	TRBD1	TRBJ2-1
CASSQGQGVKNIQYF	TGCGCCAGCAGCCAAGGACAGGGGGTCAAAAACATTCAGTACTTC	TRBV4-3	.	TRBD1	TRBJ2-4
CASSFKQGSYNSPLHF	TGTGCCAGCAGCTTTAAACAGGGCTCCTATAATTCACCCCTCCACTTT	TRBV5-6	.	.	TRBJ1-6
CSVEDRVYEQYF	TGCAGCGTTGAGGACAGGGTATACGAGCAGTACTTC	TRBV29-1	.	TRBD1	TRBJ2-7
CASSQGGGIAGFNEQFF	TGCGCCAGCAGCCAAGGAGGGGGAATAGCGGGGTTCAATGAGCAGTTCTTC	TRBV4-3	few	TRBD2	TRBJ2-1
CASSPGGASLDTQYF	TGTGCCAGCAGTCCCGGAGGGGCCTCCCTAGATACGCAGTATTTT	TRBV6-5	.	.	TRBJ2-3
CASSWTGGDAEQFF	TGTGCCAGCAGCTGGACGGGGGGGGACGCTGAGCAGTTCTTC	TRBV7-9	.	TRBD2	TRBJ2-1
CASSYSRNFQGYEQYF	TGTGCCAGCAGTTACTCGCGAAATTTCCAGGGATACGAGCAGTACTTC	TRBV6-5	.	.	TRBJ2-7
CASSIRQGASEQYF	TGTGCCAGCAGCATAAGGCAGGGGGCCAGCGAGCAGTACTTC	TRBV7-8	few	TRBD1	TRBJ2-7
CASSSLQRDTIYF	TGTGCCAGCAGCTCCTTACAGAGAGACACCATATATTTT	TRBV7-9	.	.	TRBJ1-3
CASSVAGVSSTDTQYF	TGTGCCAGCAGCGTAGCGGGGGTCTCTAGCACAGATACGCAGTATTTT	TRBV9	.	.	TRBJ2-3
CASSLWPGADTQYF	TGTGCCAGCAGTTTATGGCCAGGGGCTGATACGCAGTATTTT	TRBV27	.	.	TRBJ2-3
CASSHKLHSHEQYF	TGCGCCAGCAGCCATAAGTTGCACAGCCACGAGCAGTACTTC	TRBV4-3	.	.	TRBJ2-7
CASRYLAGATDTQYF	TGTGCCAGCAGGTACCTTGCGGGAGCAACAGATACGCAGTATTTT	TRBV7-9	.	TRBD2	TRBJ2-3
CASSLSGAAYEQYF	TGTGCCAGCAGCTTATCGGGTGCGGCCTACGAGCAGTACTTC	TRBV7-9	.	.	TRBJ2-7
CASSVYRGGALDEQFF	TGTGCCAGCAGCGTATACAGGGGGGGGGCTCTAGATGAGCAGTTCTTC	TRBV9	.	.	TRBJ2-1
CASSQGRLGKLFF	TGCGCCAGCAGCCAGGGGCGGTTGGGAAAACTGTTTTTT	TRBV4-3	.	.	TRBJ1-4
CASSHLAGAYNEQFF	TGTGCCAGCAGCCACCTAGCGGGGGCCTACAATGAGCAGTTCTTC	TRBV11-3	.	TRBD2	TRBJ2-1
CASSEARGGSNEQFF	TGTGCCAGCAGTGAAGCGCGCGGTGGGAGCAATGAGCAGTTCTTC	TRBV6-1	.	.	TRBJ2-1
CASSKGGREGDTGELFF	TGTGCCAGCAGCAAAGGGGGCAGGGAGGGAGACACCGGGGAGCTGTTTTTT	TRBV21-1	.	.	TRBJ2-2
CASSPGQMNTEAFF	TGTGCCAGCAGCCCGGGACAGATGAACACTGAAGCTTTCTTT	TRBV5-4	.	TRBD1	TRBJ1-1
CASSQAVQVGEQYF	TGTGCCAGCAGCCAAGCCGTTCAAGTGGGCGAGCAGTACTTC	TRBV4-2	.	.	TRBJ2-7
CSVEFRQAISFGNTIYF	TGCAGCGTTGAATTTAGACAGGCTATAAGTTTTGGAAACACCATATATTTT	TRBV29-1	.	.	TRBJ1-3
CASSAGTYGYEQYF	TGCGCCAGCAGCGCCGGGACTTATGGCTACGAGCAGTACTTC	TRBV5-1	.	.	TRBJ2-7
CASSKATGRGFITEAFF	TGTGCCAGTAGTAAAGCGACAGGCCGGGGCTTCATCACTGAAGCTTTCTTT	TRBV19	.	.	TRBJ1-1
CASSKIQGDHQPQHF	TGTGCCAGCAGCAAAATCCAGGGGGACCATCAGCCCCAGCATTTT	TRBV21-1	.	.	TRBJ1-5
CASSEQEFYGYTF	TGTGCCTCATCAGAACAGGAATTCTATGGCTACACCTTC	TRBV2	.	.	TRBJ1-2
CASSLRREGRTGELFF	TGTGCCAGCAGCTTAAGGCGGGAGGGCCGTACCGGGGAGCTGTTTTTT	TRBV7-2	.	TRBD2	TRBJ2-2
CASSGNRGQGSLEQYF	TGTGCCAGCAGCGGCAACAGGGGCCAGGGGTCTCTCGAGCAGTACTTC	TRBV11-2	.	TRBD1	TRBJ2-7
CASTRSQITYGYTF	TGTGCCAGTACCAGATCACAGATTACCTATGGCTACACCTTC	TRBV19	.	.	TRBJ1-2
CASSLRRGQGRYEQYF	TGTGCCAGCAGCTTGCGGCGCGGGCAGGGGCGGTACGAGCAGTACTTC	TRBV5-4	.	.	TRBJ2-7
CASRDPARDRGFYGYTF	TGTGCCAGCAGGGACCCCGCGCGGGACAGGGGGTTCTATGGCTACACCTTC	TRBV2	.	TRBD1	TRBJ1-2